This is a list of T cell receptor beta chains from one sample in a study of blood T cell repertoires in COVID-19. Measured with immunoSEQ multiplex PCR; TCRdb has only the in-frame clones, and not every one. The sample comprises 100,000 to 150,000 clones, 86% of which are singletons, and less than 5% rests with the top ten. Sequencing used peripheral blood. Receptor source: a man aged 35 to 55 with acute or convalescent COVID-19. Both conserved end residues are part of each CDR3. D genes are given only for firm matches. A row's size may be missing; if present it is once, few, many or a size class.

j_call: TRBJ1-4
d_call: .
clone_size: .
v_call: TRBV27
cdr3_aa: CASSFGGGATNEKLFF

j_call: TRBJ2-7
d_call: TRBD2
clone_size: once
v_call: TRBV27
cdr3_aa: CASSLAGDSYEQYF

j_call: TRBJ1-1
d_call: .
clone_size: few
v_call: TRBV19
cdr3_aa: CASSIDSGAGNTEAFF

j_call: TRBJ2-6
d_call: TRBD2
clone_size: .
v_call: TRBV6-1
cdr3_aa: CASSDPGGRISTGANVLTF

j_call: TRBJ2-3
d_call: TRBD2
clone_size: .
v_call: TRBV27
cdr3_aa: CASSGTSGRLTDTQYF

j_call: TRBJ2-1
d_call: .
clone_size: .
v_call: TRBV18
cdr3_aa: CASSPDGRGNEQFF

j_call: TRBJ2-5
d_call: .
clone_size: .
v_call: TRBV20-1
cdr3_aa: CSASSPGQKETQYF

j_call: TRBJ1-5
d_call: .
clone_size: once
v_call: TRBV30
cdr3_aa: CACAGTNQPQHF

j_call: TRBJ1-4
d_call: TRBD1
clone_size: .
v_call: TRBV2
cdr3_aa: CASSDDRDEKLFF

j_call: TRBJ2-3
d_call: TRBD2
clone_size: .
v_call: TRBV10-1
cdr3_aa: CASSRSGTSGSRNTQYF

j_call: TRBJ2-7
d_call: TRBD1
clone_size: .
v_call: TRBV6-6
cdr3_aa: CASSYWTGENSYEQYF

j_call: TRBJ1-6
d_call: .
clone_size: few
v_call: TRBV6-1
cdr3_aa: CASSEMILSNSPLHF

j_call: TRBJ1-5
d_call: TRBD1
clone_size: .
v_call: TRBV6-6
cdr3_aa: CASSYGTGGNQPQHF

j_call: TRBJ2-7
d_call: TRBD1
clone_size: .
v_call: TRBV3-1/TRBV3-2
cdr3_aa: CASSRGTGSYEQYF

j_call: TRBJ2-5
d_call: .
clone_size: .
v_call: TRBV7-2
cdr3_aa: CASSLSPGLQETQYF